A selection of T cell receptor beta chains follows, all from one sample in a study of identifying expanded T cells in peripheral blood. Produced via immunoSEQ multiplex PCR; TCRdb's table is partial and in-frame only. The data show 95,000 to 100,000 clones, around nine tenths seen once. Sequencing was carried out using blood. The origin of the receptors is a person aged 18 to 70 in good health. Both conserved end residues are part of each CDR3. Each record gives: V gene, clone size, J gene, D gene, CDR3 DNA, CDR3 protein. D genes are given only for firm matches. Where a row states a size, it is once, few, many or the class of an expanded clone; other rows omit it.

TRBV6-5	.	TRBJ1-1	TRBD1	TGTGCCAGCAATATAGGACAGGAGTACACTGAAGCTTTCTTT	CASNIGQEYTEAFF
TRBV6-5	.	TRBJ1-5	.	TGTGCCAGCAGTTGGGGGAGGGGCAATCAGCCCCAGCATTTT	CASSWGRGNQPQHF
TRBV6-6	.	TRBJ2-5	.	TGTGCCACCTGGGTATGGGAAGAGACCCAGTACTTC	CATWVWEETQYF
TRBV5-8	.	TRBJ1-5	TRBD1	TGTGCCAGCAGCCCGGGGGTGGTTGGGACAGGGGCCAGCAATCAGCCCCAGCATTTT	CASSPGVVGTGASNQPQHF
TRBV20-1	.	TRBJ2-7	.	TGCAGTGCCGCCTCGTCCTACGAGCAGTACTTC	CSAASSYEQYF
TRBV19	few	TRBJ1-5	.	TGTGCCAGTAGTATAAGTAGCAATCAGCCCCAGCATTTT	CASSISSNQPQHF
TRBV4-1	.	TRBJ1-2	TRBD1	TGCGCCAGCAGCCAACTAATACAGGGGCGCTGGGGCTACACCTTC	CASSQLIQGRWGYTF
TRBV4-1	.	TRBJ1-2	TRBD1	TGCGCCAGCAGCCAAAACAGGGGGGCTAACTATGGCTACACCTTC	CASSQNRGANYGYTF
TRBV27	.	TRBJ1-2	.	TGTGCCAGCAGCTCGACGCCAGGGGTTAATGGCTACACCTTC	CASSSTPGVNGYTF
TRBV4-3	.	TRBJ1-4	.	TGCGCCAGCAGCCAAGATGTCCCGGGACGGGCTAATGAAAAACTGTTTTTT	CASSQDVPGRANEKLFF
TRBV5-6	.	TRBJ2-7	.	TGTGCCAGCAGCTCAGCACAGGGAGTCTACGAGCAGTACTTC	CASSSAQGVYEQYF
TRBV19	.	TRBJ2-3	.	TGTGCCAGTAGTATAGTACCAGATACGCAGTATTTT	CASSIVPDTQYF
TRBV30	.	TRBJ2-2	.	TGTGCCGGGCAAGCGAACACCGGGGAGCTGTTTTTT	CAGQANTGELFF
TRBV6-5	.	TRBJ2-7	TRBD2	TGTGCCAGCAGGGCTGGCGGGAGCTCCTACGAGCAGTACTTC	CASRAGGSSYEQYF
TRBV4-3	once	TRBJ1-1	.	TGCGCCAGCAGCCAGGGAACTGAAGCTTTCTTT	CASSQGTEAFF
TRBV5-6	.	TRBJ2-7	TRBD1	TGTGCCAGCAGCACCGAAATACAGGGGAACCTTTACGAGCAGTACTTC	CASSTEIQGNLYEQYF
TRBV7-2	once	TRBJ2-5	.	TGTGCCAGCAGCTTAGTCCAGTGGGAGACCCAGTACTTC	CASSLVQWETQYF
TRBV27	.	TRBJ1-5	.	TGTGCCAGCAGTTTATCAGGGGCTTGGATGAATCAGCCCCAGCATTTT	CASSLSGAWMNQPQHF
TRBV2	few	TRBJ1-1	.	TGTGCCAGCACCCTGGACACGAACACTGAAGCTTTCTTT	CASTLDTNTEAFF
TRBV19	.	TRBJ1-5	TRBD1	TGTGCCAGTAGTAACGACGGGACAGGGAGACAGCCCCAGCATTTT	CASSNDGTGRQPQHF
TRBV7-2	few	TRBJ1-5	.	TGTGCCAGCAGCTTCACGGCCGCAAATCAGCCCCAGCATTTT	CASSFTAANQPQHF
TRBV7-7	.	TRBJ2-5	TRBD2	TGTGCCAGCAGCACATCGGATCTAGCGGGGGTCGGGGAGACCCAGTACTTC	CASSTSDLAGVGETQYF
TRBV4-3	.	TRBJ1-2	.	TGCGCCAGCAGCCAAGATCCCAGGGGCACGAACTATGGCTACACCTTC	CASSQDPRGTNYGYTF
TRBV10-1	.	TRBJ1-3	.	TGCGCCAGCAGCGTCGGGGCCACGGCGTCTGGAAACACCATATATTTT	CASSVGATASGNTIYF
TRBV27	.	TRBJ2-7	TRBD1	TGTGCCAGCAGTTTACGAGGGCAGGGGGCCTACGAGCAGTACTTC	CASSLRGQGAYEQYF
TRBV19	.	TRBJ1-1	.	TGTGCCAGTAGTATCTGGAACATGAACACTGAAGCTTTCTTT	CASSIWNMNTEAFF
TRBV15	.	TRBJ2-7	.	TGTGCCACCAGCAGAGATCGGGCAGGGTACGAGCAGTACTTC	CATSRDRAGYEQYF
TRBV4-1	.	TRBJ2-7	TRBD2	TGCGCCAGCAGCCAAGATCCCCTTAGCGGGAACTACGAGCAGTACTTC	CASSQDPLSGNYEQYF
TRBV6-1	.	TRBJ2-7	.	TGTGCCAGCAGTGAAATGCAATCGGCGGGGAACTCCTACGAGCAGTACTTC	CASSEMQSAGNSYEQYF
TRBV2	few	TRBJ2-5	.	TGTGCCAGCGGTACCGAACTGACGGGGACCCAGTACTTC	CASGTELTGTQYF
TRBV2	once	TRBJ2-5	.	TGTGCCAGCAGGGATCAAGAGACCCAGTACTTC	CASRDQETQYF